This TCR beta chain was profiled in a study of control samples from healthy donors and cancer patients. Germline V gives CDR1 SNHLY, CDR2 FYNNEI. The V end was cut by 4 bases, the J end by 3 bases, with 13 bases between. The CDR3 has 14 amino acids. The table came from immunoSEQ multiplex PCR; TCRdb's copy has only in-frame clones and leaves some out. The data hold about 180,000 clones, with around nine tenths observed a single time. The rearrangement joins TRBV2 to TRBJ2-7, with D maybe TRBD1 (7 bases). The sequence derives from a man younger than 45 in good health. Sequenced sample: blood. CDR3 sequence (DNA): TGTGCCAGCAGTGTTGGGGGGACAGACTACGAGCAGTACTTC. Translated: CASSVGGTDYEQYF.